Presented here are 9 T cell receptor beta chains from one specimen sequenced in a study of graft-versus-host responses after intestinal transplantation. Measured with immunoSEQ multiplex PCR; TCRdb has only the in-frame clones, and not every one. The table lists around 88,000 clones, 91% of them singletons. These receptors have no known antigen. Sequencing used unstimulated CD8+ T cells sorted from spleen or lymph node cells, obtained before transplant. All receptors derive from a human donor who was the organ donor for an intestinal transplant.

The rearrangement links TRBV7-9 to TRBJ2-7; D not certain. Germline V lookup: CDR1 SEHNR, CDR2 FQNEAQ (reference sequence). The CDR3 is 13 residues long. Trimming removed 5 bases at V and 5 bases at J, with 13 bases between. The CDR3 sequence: CASSTRMGDEQYF. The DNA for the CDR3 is TGTGCCAGCAGCACGAGGATGGGCGACGAGCAGTACTTC.

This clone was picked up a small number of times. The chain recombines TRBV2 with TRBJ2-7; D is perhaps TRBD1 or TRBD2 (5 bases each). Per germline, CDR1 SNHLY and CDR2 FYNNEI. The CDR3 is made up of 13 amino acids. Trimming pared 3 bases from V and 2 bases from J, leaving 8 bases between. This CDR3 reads CASSDWGTYEQYF. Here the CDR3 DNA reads TGTGCCAGCAGTGATTGGGGGACCTACGAGCAGTACTTC.

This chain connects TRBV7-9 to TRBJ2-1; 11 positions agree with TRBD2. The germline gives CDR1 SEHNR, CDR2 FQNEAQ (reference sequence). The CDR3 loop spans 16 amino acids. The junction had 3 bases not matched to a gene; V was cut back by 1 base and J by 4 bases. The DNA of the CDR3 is TGTGCCAGCAGCTTAGGACTAGCGGGAAAGTACAATGAGCAGTTCTTC. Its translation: CASSLGLAGKYNEQFF.

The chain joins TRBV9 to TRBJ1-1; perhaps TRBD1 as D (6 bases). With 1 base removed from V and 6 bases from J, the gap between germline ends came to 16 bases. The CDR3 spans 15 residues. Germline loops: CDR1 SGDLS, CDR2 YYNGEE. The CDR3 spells CASSVSGAADPEAFF. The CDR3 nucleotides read TGTGCCAGCAGCGTATCAGGGGCGGCAGACCCTGAAGCTTTCTTT.

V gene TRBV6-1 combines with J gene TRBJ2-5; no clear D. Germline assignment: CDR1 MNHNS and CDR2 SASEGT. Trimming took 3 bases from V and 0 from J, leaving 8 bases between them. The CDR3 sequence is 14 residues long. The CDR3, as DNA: TGTGCCAGCAGTGAGGTGGGATACCAAGAGACCCAGTACTTC. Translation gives CASSEVGYQETQYF.

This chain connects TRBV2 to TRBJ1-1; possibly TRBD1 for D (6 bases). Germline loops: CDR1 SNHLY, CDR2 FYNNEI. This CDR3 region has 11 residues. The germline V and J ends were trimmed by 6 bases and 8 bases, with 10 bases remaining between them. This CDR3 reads CASRIDREAFF. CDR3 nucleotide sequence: TGTGCCAGCAGGATCGACAGGGAAGCTTTCTTT.

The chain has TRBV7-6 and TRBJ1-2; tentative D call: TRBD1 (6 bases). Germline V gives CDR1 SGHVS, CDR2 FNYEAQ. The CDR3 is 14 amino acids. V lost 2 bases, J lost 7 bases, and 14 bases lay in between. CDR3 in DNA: TGTGCCAGCAGCTTACCAGGGGAGGGGGTTGGCTACACCTTC. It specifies CASSLPGEGVGYTF.

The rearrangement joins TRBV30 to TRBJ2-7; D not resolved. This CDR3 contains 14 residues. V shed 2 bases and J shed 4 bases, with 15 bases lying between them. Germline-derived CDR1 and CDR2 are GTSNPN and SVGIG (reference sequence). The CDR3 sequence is CAWSWTALEYEQYF. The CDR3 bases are TGTGCCTGGAGTTGGACGGCCCTTGAGTACGAGCAGTACTTC.

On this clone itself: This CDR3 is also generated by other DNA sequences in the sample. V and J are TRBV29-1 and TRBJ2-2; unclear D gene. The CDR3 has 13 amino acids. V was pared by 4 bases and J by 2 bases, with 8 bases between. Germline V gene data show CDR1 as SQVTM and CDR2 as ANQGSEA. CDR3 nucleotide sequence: TGCAGCGTTGTTACAGAAAACACCGGGGAGCTGTTTTTT. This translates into CSVVTENTGELFF.